This TCR beta chain was found in a study of blood T cell repertoires in COVID-19. Study details: Researchers got acute and convalescent COVID-19 samples from the United States, Italy and Spain.

Participants were aged roughly 18 to 90 years from roughly 25 US areas. Participant reports of clinical history set cohort assignment. V lost 4 bases to trimming and J lost 2 bases, with 9 bases between them. The germline CDR1 and CDR2 sequences are SGDLS and YYNGEE. CDR3 size: 14 residues. Authors' methods: Estimation of nucleated cell counts relied on the amplification of reference gene primers. Sequencing was performed with immunoSEQ multiplex PCR; in TCRdb, only in-frame clones are kept and a portion is missing. Clonal size and the V and J genes are those of that table, whereas D and trimming came from the DNA. The sample includes approximately 220,000 clones, about nine tenths of them seen just once.

V gene TRBV9 combines with J gene TRBJ1-4; D remains unclear. This receptor was taken from a woman aged 25 to 45 who had recovered from COVID-19. The material sequenced was PBMCs or T cells enriched from blood (not recorded which). As DNA, the CDR3 is TGTGCCAGCAGCCCGGTAGTGACTAATGAAAAACTGTTTTTT. Translation: CASSPVVTNEKLFF.